The T cell receptor (beta chain) under discussion was sequenced for a study of identical twins. Study-wide results and caveats: Abundant beta clonotypes from cord blood had fewer insertions, unlike memory repertoires, which showed none.

CDR1 LGHNA and CDR2 YSLEER come from the germline V gene. V dropped 2 bases and J dropped 4; count of bases not matched to a gene: 4. The CDR3 has 16 residues. This clonotype came up many times. What it recognizes is unknown. The authors used template switching to add a universal primer site and gave cDNA unique molecular identifiers. TCRdb reprocessed the 5' RACE reads with MiXCR, giving one entry per CDR3 protein. Of around 160,000 distinct CDR3 sequences listed, approximately 4% were seen once; the top ten hold approximately 7.6%. The J gene is TRBJ2-2, the V gene TRBV4-3, with TRBD2 matching 10 bases. This sequence was found in a man aged 18-30 years in good health. Sample: memory T cells sorted from blood. The DNA of the CDR3 is TGCGCCAGCAGCCAACATCTAGCGGGAGTCACCGGGGAGCTGTTTTTT. It specifies CASSQHLAGVTGELFF.